Each of the 30 T cell receptor beta chains below was sequenced from the same sample in a study of vaccination and CD4 T cells after COVID-19. These receptors are not linked to any known antigen. Stated treatment: approximately 10-day PBMC culture with coronavirus spike peptide pools or control peptides (ViraFEST assay). At the Johns Hopkins FTIC core, DNA taken from cultured CD4+ T cells was sequenced by way of the Oncomine TCR Beta short-read assay. One entry per CDR3 protein results from TCRdb running MiXCR on the PCR reads. The sample carries 9,500 to 10,000 distinct CDR3 sequences, less than 55% recorded once. Sample: CD4+ T cells from blood, cultured in vitro. The receptors derive from a human donor who had recovered from COVID-19.

The sample holds a few counts of this clonotype. This sequence joins TRBV15 and TRBJ2-5, with D tentatively TRBD1 or TRBD2 (5 bases each). Germline V CDR1 and CDR2: LNHNV, YYDKDF (reference sequence). The CDR3 contains 15 residues. Trimming shortened V by 0 bases and J by 5 bases, and 13 bases separated the two germline ends. The CDR3 is CATSRDRGTRETQYF. The DNA for the CDR3 is TGTGCCACCAGCAGAGATAGAGGGACGAGGGAGACCCAGTACTTC.

This clonotype was found a few times. The V call is TRBV6-5, the J call TRBJ1-6; D is undetermined. There are 12 residues in the CDR3. Per the germline V gene, CDR1 is MNHEY and CDR2 is SVGAGI. V was shortened by 2 bases and J by 10 bases, with 6 bases between the two germline ends. CDR3 DNA: TGTGCCAGCAGTTACGAAGGCTCACCCCTCCACTTT. Translating gives CASSYEGSPLHF.

V usage is TRBV7-8 and J usage is TRBJ2-3; 9 nucleotides line up with TRBD2. Germline CDR1 SGHVS, CDR2 FQNEAQ. Unmatched junction bases numbered 7, after V lost 1 base and J lost 5 bases. The CDR3 is 16 residues long. The CDR3 reads CASSLGGGRALDTQYF. CDR3 DNA sequence: TGTGCCAGCAGCTTAGGTGGCGGGAGGGCCTTAGATACGCAGTATTTT.

The sample holds a few counts of this clonotype. This chain uses TRBV12-3 or TRBV12-4 with TRBJ2-7; D perhaps matches TRBD1 (5 bases). V gave up 0 bases and J gave up 3 bases, with 6 bases separating them. This CDR3 contains 13 residues. In DNA, the CDR3 is TGTGCCAGCAGTTTAGCGACAGACTACGAGCAGTACTTC. Residues: CASSLATDYEQYF.

The V call is TRBV6-1, the J call TRBJ1-5, with D uncertain. The length of the CDR3 is 14 residues. CDR1 is MNHNS, CDR2 SASEGT, per germline. V was shortened by 7 bases and J by 2 bases, with 12 bases between the two germline ends. This CDR3 is CASKRVLGNQPQHF. In DNA, the CDR3 is TGTGCCAGCAAAAGGGTTCTGGGCAATCAGCCCCAGCATTTT.

The rearrangement links TRBV18 to TRBJ2-6, with TRBD2 identical over 9 bases. This CDR3 has 18 residues. Germline V gene sequence: CDR1 KGHSH, CDR2 LQKENI. Unmatched junction bases numbered 4, after V lost 1 base and J lost 0 bases. The CDR3 here is CASSPRTSALSGANVLTF. CDR3 in DNA: TGTGCCAGCTCACCACGGACTAGCGCCCTCTCTGGGGCCAACGTCCTGACTTTC. The full variable domain, rest sourced from reference TRBV18 and TRBJ2-6, is NAGVMQNPRHLVRRRGQEARLRCSPMKGHSHVYWYRQLPEEGLKFMVYLQKENIIDESGMPKERFSAEFPKEGPSILRIQQVVRGDSAAYFCASSPRTSALSGANVLTFGAGSRLTVL.

This chain connects TRBV7-2 to TRBJ1-1; TRBD1 might be the D (6 bases). From germline, CDR1 is SGHTA and CDR2 FQGNSA. The CDR3 extends over 15 amino acids. The V end was cut by 5 bases, the J end by 1 base, with 14 bases between. CDR3 sequence (DNA): TGTGCCAGCAGCGAGTTACAGGGAACGAACACTGAAGCTTTCTTT. Its protein is CASSELQGTNTEAFF.

V gene TRBV5-8 combines with J gene TRBJ1-5; D not certain. In germline, CDR1 is SGHTS, CDR2 YDEGEE. The CDR3 has 16 amino acids. The ends were cut back, 0 bases at V and 0 bases at J, with 10 bases in the middle. CDR3 amino acids: CASSLVKDYSNQPQHF. In DNA form, the CDR3 reads TGTGCCAGCAGCTTGGTGAAGGACTATAGCAATCAGCCCCAGCATTTT.

This clonotype was detected a few times. The chain recombines TRBV6-2 or TRBV6-3 with TRBJ1-6, with D maybe TRBD1 (5 bases). The V gene's germline CDR1 is MNHEY and CDR2 SVGEGT. Trimming stripped 1 base from V and 6 bases from J, with 10 bases between. The CDR3 runs 15 residues. This chain's CDR3 is CASSYYGTGNSPLHF. CDR3 in DNA: TGTGCCAGCAGTTACTATGGGACCGGTAATTCACCCCTCCACTTT.

This rearrangement joins TRBV7-2 to TRBJ1-1; the D gene is possibly TRBD1 (5 bases). This CDR3 contains 14 residues. The V and J ends lost 5 bases and 1 base respectively, with 11 bases between them. Germline lookup yields CDR1 SGHTA and CDR2 FQGNSA. The CDR3 DNA reads TGTGCCAGCAGCCGCCAAACAGGGAACACTGAAGCTTTCTTT. The encoded protein is CASSRQTGNTEAFF.

This clonotype was seen a handful of times. The chain has TRBV6-2 or TRBV6-3 and TRBJ1-5; 11 bases are shared with TRBD1. Germline V gives CDR1 MNHEY, CDR2 SVGEGT. The CDR3 is 18 amino acids. V was clipped by 2 bases and J by 1 base; unmatched bases: 7. This chain's CDR3 is CASSYGTGGSISNQPQHF. In nucleotides, the CDR3 is TGTGCCAGCAGTTACGGGACAGGGGGAAGTATAAGCAATCAGCCCCAGCATTTT.

The gene calls are TRBV7-8 and TRBJ1-2; 7 bases are shared with TRBD1. The V segment lost 5 bases and the J segment 1 base; nucleotides outside the gene matches: 16. The CDR3 consists of 18 residues. Germline values: CDR1 SGHVS, CDR2 FQNEAQ. DNA for the CDR3: TGTGCCAGCAGCCAAAACAACTTTAGACAGGGACATAACTATGGCTACACCTTC. Translating it yields CASSQNNFRQGHNYGYTF.

This clonotype came up a few times. The chain has TRBV21-1 and TRBJ1-5; the listed D gene, TRBD1, was not tested against the DNA. TRBV21-1 is a recognized pseudogene. The CDR3 covers 16 residues. Here the CDR3 reads CASSKGKGEGNQPQHF. The CDR3 DNA reads as TGTGCCAGCAGCAAAGGGAAGGGGGAGGGCAATCAGCCCCAGCATTTT.

The V call is TRBV2, the J call TRBJ2-3; 13 positions match TRBD2. Looked up from germline, CDR1 is SNHLY and CDR2 is FYNNEI. CDR3 length: 15 residues. The V segment lost 2 bases and the J segment 11 bases; nucleotides outside the gene matches: 7. CDR3 amino acids: CASSERTSGGRGQYF. Here the CDR3 DNA reads TGTGCCAGCAGTGAACGGACTAGCGGGGGTCGCGGGCAGTATTTT.

The CDR3 protein is CASSTGPGKTQYF. The CDR3 nucleotides read TGTGCCAGCAGTACAGGGCCGGGCAAGACCCAGTACTTC. The chain carries TRBV28 and TRBJ2-5; possibly TRBD1 for D (6 bases). Per germline, CDR1 MDHEN and CDR2 SYDVKM. The V gene lost 5 bases and the J gene lost 6 bases, with 13 bases spanning the gap. CDR3 length equals 13 residues.

This chain joins TRBV2 and TRBJ2-7; 7 bases agree with TRBD2. Germline CDR1 SNHLY, CDR2 FYNNEI. The CDR3 covers 13 residues. The V gene end was trimmed by 6 bases and the J gene end by 6 bases; junction bases not matched to a gene: 8. This CDR3 is CASSGRSRFEQYF. The CDR3 DNA reads as TGTGCCAGCAGCGGGAGGAGTAGATTCGAGCAGTACTTC.

The rearrangement joins TRBV6-2 or TRBV6-3 to TRBJ2-7; D remains ambiguous. Trimming removed 6 bases from V and 3 bases from J, with 12 bases in between. The germline CDR1 and CDR2 sequences are MNHEY and SVGEGT. The CDR3 has 13 amino acids. The CDR3 spells CASRRDGNYEQYF. For the CDR3, the DNA is TGTGCCAGCAGAAGAGACGGAAACTACGAGCAGTACTTC.

The rearrangement joins TRBV7-7 to TRBJ2-1, with D tentatively TRBD2 (6 bases). Germline assignment: CDR1 SSHAT and CDR2 FNYEAQ (reference sequence). The CDR3 runs to 15 residues. V was trimmed by 2 bases and J by 5 bases, leaving 13 bases between them. As DNA, the CDR3 is TGTGCCAGCAGCTTAAATCTGGACTACAACAATGAGCAGTTCTTC. This gives the protein CASSLNLDYNNEQFF.

Here the CDR3 DNA reads TGTGCCAGCAGTGTCAGGGGGCGGTCTCCCGGGGCCAACGTCCTGACTTTC. It yields the protein CASSVRGRSPGANVLTF. The gene calls are TRBV6-1 and TRBJ2-6; 8 nucleotides agree with TRBD1. CDR3 length: 17 amino acids. V trimming: 4 bases; J trimming: 4 bases; junction bases outside the gene matches: 9. Germline CDR1 reads MNHNS; CDR2 reads SASEGT.

The chain carries TRBV6-1 and TRBJ1-6; D is ambiguous. The ends were cut back, 5 bases at V and 7 bases at J, with 15 bases in the middle. The germline V gene encodes CDR1 MNHNS and CDR2 SASEGT. The CDR3 spans 15 residues. Here the CDR3 reads CASSPSSDGNSPLHF. The CDR3 DNA is TGTGCCAGCAGTCCAAGTTCGGACGGCAATTCACCCCTCCACTTT.

This rearrangement joins TRBV20-1 to TRBJ1-2, with no clear D. The CDR3 sequence is 17 residues long. The germline CDR1 and CDR2 sequences are DFQATT and SNEGSKA (reference sequence). The V and J ends lost 5 bases and 8 bases respectively, with 30 bases between them. DNA for the CDR3: TGCAGTGCTGTGCGGACGGGCGGAACCCCCCGGATCCCGGGCTACACCTTC. Amino acid sequence: CSAVRTGGTPRIPGYTF.

The chain is built from TRBV20-1 and TRBJ2-5; TRBD1 agrees at 7 bases. Germline V gene lookup returns CDR1 DFQATT and CDR2 SNEGSKA (reference sequence). The CDR3 extends over 12 amino acids. J was trimmed by 5 bases and V by 5 bases; bases with no gene match: 5. In DNA, the CDR3 is TGCAGTGCTCACAGGGGAATTGAGACCCAGTACTTC. Protein product: CSAHRGIETQYF.

The J gene is TRBJ2-6, the V gene TRBV5-1; D remains ambiguous. The CDR3 length is 16 residues. The germline V and J ends were trimmed by 0 bases and 0 bases, with 7 bases remaining between them. Germline-derived CDR1 and CDR2 are SGHRS and YFSETQ. CDR3 sequence: CASSLAVGSGANVLTF. The CDR3 nucleotides are TGCGCCAGCAGCTTGGCCGTGGGCTCTGGGGCCAACGTCCTGACTTTC.

The chain links TRBV20-1 to TRBJ2-3; D perhaps matches TRBD2 (6 bases). The germline CDR1 and CDR2 sequences are DFQATT and SNEGSKA (reference sequence). CDR3 length: 15 residues. V was shortened by 4 bases and J by 1 base, with 15 bases between the two germline ends. The CDR3 DNA is TGCAGTGCTACCCCTCCGGGACTGGGCACAGATACGCAGTATTTT. This codes for CSATPPGLGTDTQYF.

In this sample, this clonotype turned up a few times. CDR3 coding DNA: TGTGCCACCAGTGAGGGGCTTTCGGGGACTGAAGCTTTCTTT. Its protein is CATSEGLSGTEAFF. The chain combines TRBV24-1 with TRBJ1-1; a possible D gene is TRBD1 (5 bases). The germline V gene encodes CDR1 KGHDR and CDR2 SFDVKD. This CDR3 contains 14 residues. With 4 bases removed from V and 5 bases from J, the gap between germline ends came to 13 bases.

The gene calls are TRBV2 and TRBJ1-5; D might be TRBD1 (6 bases). The CDR3 consists of 14 residues. The germline gives CDR1 SNHLY, CDR2 FYNNEI. With 4 bases removed from V and 3 bases from J, the gap between germline ends came to 10 bases. The CDR3 protein is CASSVQGLNQPQHF. The CDR3, as DNA: TGTGCCAGCAGTGTACAGGGACTCAATCAGCCCCAGCATTTT.

This chain links TRBV29-1 with TRBJ2-3; D may be TRBD2 (6 bases). V lost 7 bases, J lost 2 bases, and 22 bases lay in between. The germline gives CDR1 SQVTM, CDR2 ANQGSEA. The CDR3 is 16 residues long. The CDR3: CSGQARGGITTDTQYF. Written as DNA, the CDR3 is TGCAGCGGACAAGCGAGGGGCGGGATAACCACAGATACGCAGTATTTT.

The chain combines TRBV5-1 with TRBJ1-2; no clear D gene. The germline V gene has CDR1 SGHRS and CDR2 YFSETQ. The CDR3 spans 11 residues. V was pared by 7 bases and J by 8 bases, with 12 bases between. CDR3 DNA sequence: TGCGCCAGCCGTTTGGAAGGAGGCTACACCTTC. Translated, it gives CASRLEGGYTF. The whole variable domain, filled in from reference TRBV5-1 and TRBJ1-2, reads KAGVTQTPRYLIKTRGQQVTLSCSPISGHRSVSWYQQTPGQGLQFLFEYFSETQRNKGNFPGRFSGRQFSNSRSEMNVSTLELGDSALYLCASRLEGGYTFGSGTRLTVV.

This clonotype was seen a handful of times. The V gene is TRBV6-2 or TRBV6-3, the J gene TRBJ2-5; 11 bases are a match to TRBD2. CDR1 and CDR2 (germline): MNHEY, SVGEGT. CDR3 length equals 17 residues. The V and J ends lost 2 bases and 3 bases, in that order; junction bases with no gene match: 8. CDR3 region: CASSYPSGRFDKETQYF. CDR3 nucleotide sequence: TGTGCCAGCAGTTACCCTAGCGGGAGGTTCGATAAAGAGACCCAGTACTTC.

The genes are TRBV9 and TRBJ2-3, with a weak D call TRBD1 (5 bases). This CDR3 contains 15 residues. V dropped 4 bases and J dropped 0 bases, with 12 bases sitting between them. Per germline, CDR1 SGDLS and CDR2 YYNGEE. CDR3 protein: CASSPRGASTDTQYF. The CDR3 bases are TGTGCCAGCAGCCCACGTGGGGCTAGCACAGATACGCAGTATTTT.